The clone carrying this TCR beta chain was seen a handful of times. Germline-derived CDR1 and CDR2 are MDHEN and SYDVKM. CDR3 length: 14 residues. The V segment lost 5 bases and the J segment 7 bases; nucleotides outside the gene matches: 4. The data derive from a study of T cells in Graves' hyperthyroidism and ophthalmopathy. Authors of the study amplified TCR beta CDR3 regions from RNA transcripts. HTBI primers were employed in a first-round RT-PCR of the TCR CDR3. MiXCR was run by TCRdb on the multiplex PCR reads, yielding one entry per CDR3 protein. The table includes 100,000 to 130,000 distinct CDR3 sequences, approximately 15% detected once.

The specimen sequenced was blood. The chain combines TRBV28 with TRBJ2-2; 10 bases are a match to TRBD2. The sequence came from a woman aged 45-65 years with Graves' hyperthyroidism. This CDR3 is CASSLAGDIGELFF. In DNA, the CDR3 is TGTGCCAGCAGTCTAGCGGGAGATATCGGGGAGCTGTTTTTT.